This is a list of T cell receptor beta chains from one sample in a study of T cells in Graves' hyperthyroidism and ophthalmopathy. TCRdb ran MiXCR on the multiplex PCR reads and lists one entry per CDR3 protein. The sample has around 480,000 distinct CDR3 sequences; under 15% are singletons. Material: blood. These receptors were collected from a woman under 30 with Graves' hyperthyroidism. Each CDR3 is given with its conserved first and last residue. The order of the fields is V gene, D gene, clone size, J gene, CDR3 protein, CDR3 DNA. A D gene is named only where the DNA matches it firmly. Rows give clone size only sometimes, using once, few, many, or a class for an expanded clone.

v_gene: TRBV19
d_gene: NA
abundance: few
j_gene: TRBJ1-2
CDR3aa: CASSIGQGGYTF
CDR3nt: TGTGCCAGTAGTATAGGTCAGGGTGGCTACACCTTC

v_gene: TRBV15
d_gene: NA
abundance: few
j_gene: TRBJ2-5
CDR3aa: CATSGPVETQYF
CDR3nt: TGTGCCACGTCGGGACCGGTAGAGACCCAGTACTTC

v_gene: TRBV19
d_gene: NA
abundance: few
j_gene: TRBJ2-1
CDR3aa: CASRATLYIDEQFF
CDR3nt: TGTGCCAGTAGAGCCACCCTCTACATTGATGAGCAGTTCTTC

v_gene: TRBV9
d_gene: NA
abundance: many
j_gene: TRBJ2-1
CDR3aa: CASSVEGGSGRYNEQFF
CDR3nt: TGTGCCAGCAGCGTAGAGGGTGGATCCGGCCGTTACAATGAGCAGTTCTTC

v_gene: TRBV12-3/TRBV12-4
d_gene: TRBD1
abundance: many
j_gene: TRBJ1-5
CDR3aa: CASSPGQGHQPQHF
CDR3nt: TGTGCCAGCAGTCCCGGACAGGGTCATCAGCCCCAGCATTTT

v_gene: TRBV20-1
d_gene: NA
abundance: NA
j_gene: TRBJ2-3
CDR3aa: CSASLAGRDTQYF
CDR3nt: TGCAGTGCTAGCCTTGCGGGACGAGATACGCAGTATTTT

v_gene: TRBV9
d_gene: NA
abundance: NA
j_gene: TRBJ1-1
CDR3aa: CASSVEEQANEAFF
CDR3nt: TGTGCCAGCAGCGTAGAGGAACAGGCTAATGAAGCTTTCTTT

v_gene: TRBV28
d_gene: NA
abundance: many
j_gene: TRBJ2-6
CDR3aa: CASRAQGSGANVLTF
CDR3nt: TGTGCCAGCAGGGCACAGGGCTCTGGGGCCAACGTCCTGACTTTC

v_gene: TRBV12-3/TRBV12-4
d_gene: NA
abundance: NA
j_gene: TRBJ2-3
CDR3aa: CASRKVGGKGTDTQYF
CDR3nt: TGTGCCAGCAGAAAAGTCGGCGGGAAGGGAACAGATACGCAGTATTTT

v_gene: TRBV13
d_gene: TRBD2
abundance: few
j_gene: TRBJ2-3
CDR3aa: CASSTTGTSGGTDTQYF
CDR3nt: TGTGCCAGCAGCACGACCGGGACTAGCGGGGGGACAGATACGCAGTATTTT

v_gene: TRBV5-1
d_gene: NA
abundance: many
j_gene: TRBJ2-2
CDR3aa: CASWSANTGELFF
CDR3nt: TGCGCCAGCTGGTCTGCGAACACCGGGGAGCTGTTTTTT

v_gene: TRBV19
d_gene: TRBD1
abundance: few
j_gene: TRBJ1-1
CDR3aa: CATADRGRLTEAFF
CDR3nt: TGTGCCACCGCCGACAGGGGGCGGTTGACTGAAGCTTTCTTT

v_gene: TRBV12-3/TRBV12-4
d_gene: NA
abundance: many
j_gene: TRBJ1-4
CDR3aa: CASSLGITWGVNEKLFF
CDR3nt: TGTGCCAGCAGTTTGGGGATAACCTGGGGGGTGAATGAAAAACTGTTTTTT

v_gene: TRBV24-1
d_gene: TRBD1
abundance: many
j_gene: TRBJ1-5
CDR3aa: CATSEGPGQVFQPQHF
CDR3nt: TGTGCCACCAGTGAGGGGCCGGGACAGGTATTCCAGCCCCAGCATTTT

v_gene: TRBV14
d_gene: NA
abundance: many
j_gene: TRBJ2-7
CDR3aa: CASSGRDSQLRYEQYF
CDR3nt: TGTGCCAGCAGCGGCCGGGACTCCCAACTAAGATACGAGCAGTACTTC

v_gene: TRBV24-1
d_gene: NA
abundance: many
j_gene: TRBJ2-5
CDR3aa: CATSDPGGGSQETQYF
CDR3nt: TGTGCCACCAGTGACCCCGGCGGAGGGTCCCAAGAGACCCAGTACTTC

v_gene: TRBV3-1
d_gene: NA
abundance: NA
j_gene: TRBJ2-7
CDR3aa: CASWEVRNEQYF
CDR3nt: TGTGCCAGCTGGGAGGTTCGGAACGAGCAGTACTTC

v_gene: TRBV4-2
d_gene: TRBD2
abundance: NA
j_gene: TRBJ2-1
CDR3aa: CASSQATSGSYNEQFF
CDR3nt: TGTGCCAGCAGCCAAGCCACTAGCGGGTCCTACAATGAGCAGTTCTTC

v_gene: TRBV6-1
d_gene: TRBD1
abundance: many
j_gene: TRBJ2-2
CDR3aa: CASSVLTGWTGELFF
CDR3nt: TGTGCCAGCAGTGTTTTGACAGGGTGGACCGGGGAGCTGTTTTTT

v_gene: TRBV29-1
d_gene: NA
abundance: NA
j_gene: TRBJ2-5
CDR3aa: CSAKQTSKAPQYF
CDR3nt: TGCAGCGCCAAACAGACTAGTAAGGCGCCCCAGTACTTC

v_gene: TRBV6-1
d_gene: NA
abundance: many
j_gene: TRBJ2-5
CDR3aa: CASASNRETQYF
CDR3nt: TGTGCCAGCGCTTCCAATCGGGAGACCCAGTACTTC

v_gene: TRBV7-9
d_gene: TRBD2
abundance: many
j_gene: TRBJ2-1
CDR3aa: CASNRAGGRPNSYNEQFF
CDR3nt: TGTGCCAGCAACCGGGCGGGCGGGAGACCTAACTCCTACAATGAGCAGTTCTTC

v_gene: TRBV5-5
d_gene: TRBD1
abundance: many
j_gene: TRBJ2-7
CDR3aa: CASSFNPTGPYEQYF
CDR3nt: TGTGCCAGCAGCTTCAACCCGACAGGGCCATACGAGCAGTACTTC

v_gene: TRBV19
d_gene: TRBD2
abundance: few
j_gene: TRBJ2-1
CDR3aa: CASNPGLAVYNEQFF
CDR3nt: TGTGCCAGTAACCCGGGACTAGCGGTCTACAATGAGCAGTTCTTC

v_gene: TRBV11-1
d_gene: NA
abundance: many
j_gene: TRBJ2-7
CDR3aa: CASSLRLRRKTYEQYF
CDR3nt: TGTGCCAGCAGCTTAAGGCTACGGCGGAAAACCTACGAGCAGTACTTC

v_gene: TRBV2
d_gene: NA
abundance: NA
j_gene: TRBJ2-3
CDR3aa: CASSEFSGDTDTQYF
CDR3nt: TGTGCCAGCAGTGAATTCTCAGGGGATACAGATACGCAGTATTTT

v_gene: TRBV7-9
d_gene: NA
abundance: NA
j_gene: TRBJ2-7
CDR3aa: CASSSPDRLKRQYF
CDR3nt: TGTGCCAGCAGCTCTCCCGACAGGCTAAAGAGGCAGTACTTC

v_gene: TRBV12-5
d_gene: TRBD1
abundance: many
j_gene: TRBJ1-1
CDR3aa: CASGLAKPFRGRTEAFF
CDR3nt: TGTGCTAGTGGTTTGGCCAAACCCTTCAGGGGGAGGACTGAAGCTTTCTTT

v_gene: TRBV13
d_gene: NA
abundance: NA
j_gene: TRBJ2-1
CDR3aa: CASSARTDYNEQFF
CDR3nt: TGTGCCAGCAGCGCGAGGACTGATTACAATGAGCAGTTCTTC

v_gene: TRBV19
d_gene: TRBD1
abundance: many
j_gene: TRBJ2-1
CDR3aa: CATQSRQGDYNEQFF
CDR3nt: TGTGCCACCCAATCAAGGCAGGGGGACTACAATGAGCAGTTCTTC

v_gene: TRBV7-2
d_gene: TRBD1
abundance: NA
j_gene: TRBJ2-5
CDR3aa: CASSLNDRGETQYF
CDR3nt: TGTGCCAGCAGCTTAAATGACAGGGGGGAGACCCAGTACTTC

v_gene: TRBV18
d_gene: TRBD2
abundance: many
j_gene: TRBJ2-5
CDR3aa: CASSPPLAGGETQYF
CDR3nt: TGTGCCAGCTCACCACCGTTAGCGGGAGGAGAGACCCAGTACTTC

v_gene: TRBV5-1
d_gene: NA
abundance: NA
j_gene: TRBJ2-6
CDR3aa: CASSLDYGSGANVLTF
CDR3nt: TGCGCCAGCAGCTTGGATTACGGCTCTGGGGCCAACGTCCTGACTTTC

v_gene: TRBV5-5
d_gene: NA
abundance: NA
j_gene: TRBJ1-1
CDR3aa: CASSWFTENTEAFF
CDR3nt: TGTGCCAGCAGCTGGTTCACGGAGAACACTGAAGCTTTCTTT

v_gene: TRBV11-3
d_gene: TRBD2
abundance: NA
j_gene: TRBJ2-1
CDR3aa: CASTPVAGGKQFF
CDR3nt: TGTGCCAGCACCCCGGTAGCGGGAGGGAAGCAGTTCTTC

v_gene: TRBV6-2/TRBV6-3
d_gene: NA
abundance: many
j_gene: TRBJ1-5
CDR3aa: CASSTLGQLIRSNQPQHF
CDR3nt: TGTGCCAGCAGTACACTTGGACAGTTGATACGTAGCAATCAGCCCCAGCATTTT

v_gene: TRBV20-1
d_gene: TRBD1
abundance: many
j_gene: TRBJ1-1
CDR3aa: CSARRTGGNTEAFF
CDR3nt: TGCAGTGCTAGACGGACAGGGGGGAACACTGAAGCTTTCTTT

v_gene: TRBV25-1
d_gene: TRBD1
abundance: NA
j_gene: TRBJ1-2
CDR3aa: CASSERDRVNGYTF
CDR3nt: TGTGCCAGCAGTGAGCGGGACAGGGTGAATGGCTACACCTTC

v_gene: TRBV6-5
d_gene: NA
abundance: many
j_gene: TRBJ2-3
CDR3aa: CASSRGSGRGTDTQYF
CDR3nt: TGTGCCAGCAGTAGGGGCAGCGGGCGAGGCACAGATACGCAGTATTTT

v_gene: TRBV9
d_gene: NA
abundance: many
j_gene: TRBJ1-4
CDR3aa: CASSVAGDSDEKLFF
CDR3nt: TGTGCCAGCAGCGTAGCGGGGGATAGTGATGAAAAACTGTTTTTT

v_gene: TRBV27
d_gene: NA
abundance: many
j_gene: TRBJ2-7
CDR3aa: CASSFVSGPKGEQYF
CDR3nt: TGTGCCAGCAGTTTTGTCTCGGGACCTAAAGGGGAGCAGTACTTC

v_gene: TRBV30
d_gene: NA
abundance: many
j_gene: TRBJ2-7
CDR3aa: CAWSVGRAMPEYF
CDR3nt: TGTGCCTGGAGTGTAGGCAGGGCAATGCCGGAGTACTTC